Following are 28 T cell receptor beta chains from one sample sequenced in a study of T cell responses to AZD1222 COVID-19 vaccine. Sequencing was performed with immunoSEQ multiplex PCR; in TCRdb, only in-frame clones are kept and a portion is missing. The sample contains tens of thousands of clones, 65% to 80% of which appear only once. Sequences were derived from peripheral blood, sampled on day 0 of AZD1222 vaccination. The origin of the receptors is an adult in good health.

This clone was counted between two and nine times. The CDR3 spells CASSPEQGGTEAFF. The CDR3, as DNA: TGTGCCAGCAGTCCCGAGCAGGGGGGCACTGAAGCTTTCTTT. The J gene is TRBJ1-1, the V gene TRBV6-4; 7 bases line up with TRBD1. The CDR3 totals 14 residues. Looked up from germline, CDR1 is MRHNA and CDR2 is SNTAGT. Trimming removed 5 bases from V and 4 bases from J; junction bases left unmatched: 7.

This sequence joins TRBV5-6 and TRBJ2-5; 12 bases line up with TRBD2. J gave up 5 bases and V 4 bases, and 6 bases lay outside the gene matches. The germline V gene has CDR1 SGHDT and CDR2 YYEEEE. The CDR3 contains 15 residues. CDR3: CASSQLAGGHETQYF. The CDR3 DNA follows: TGTGCCAGCAGCCAACTAGCGGGAGGACACGAGACCCAGTACTTC.

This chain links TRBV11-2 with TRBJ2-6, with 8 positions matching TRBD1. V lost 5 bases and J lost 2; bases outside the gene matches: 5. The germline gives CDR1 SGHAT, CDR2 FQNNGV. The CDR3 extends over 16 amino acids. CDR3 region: CASSKGQGPGANVLTF. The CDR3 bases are TGTGCCAGCAGCAAAGGACAGGGCCCTGGGGCCAACGTCCTGACTTTC. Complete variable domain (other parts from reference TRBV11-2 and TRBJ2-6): EAGVAQSPRYKIIEKRQSVAFWCNPISGHATLYWYQQILGQGPKLLIQFQNNGVVDDSQLPKDRFSAERLKGVDSTLKIQPAKLEDSAVYLCASSKGQGPGANVLTFGAGSRLTVL.

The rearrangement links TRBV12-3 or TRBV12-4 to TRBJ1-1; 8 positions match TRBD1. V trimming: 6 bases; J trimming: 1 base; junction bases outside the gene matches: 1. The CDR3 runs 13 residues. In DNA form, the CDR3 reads TGTGCCAGCAGCGGACAGGGGAACACTGAAGCTTTCTTT. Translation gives CASSGQGNTEAFF.

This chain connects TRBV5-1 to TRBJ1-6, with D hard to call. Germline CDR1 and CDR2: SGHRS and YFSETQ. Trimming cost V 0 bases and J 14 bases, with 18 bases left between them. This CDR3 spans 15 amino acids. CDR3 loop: CASSLEGPPSGTLHF. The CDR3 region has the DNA TGCGCCAGCAGCTTGGAGGGCCCACCTTCCGGAACCCTCCACTTT. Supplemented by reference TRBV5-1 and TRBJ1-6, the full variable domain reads KAGVTQTPRYLIKTRGQQVTLSCSPISGHRSVSWYQQTPGQGLQFLFEYFSETQRNKGNFPGRFSGRQFSNSRSEMNVSTLELGDSALYLCASSLEGPPSGTLHFGNGTRLTVT.

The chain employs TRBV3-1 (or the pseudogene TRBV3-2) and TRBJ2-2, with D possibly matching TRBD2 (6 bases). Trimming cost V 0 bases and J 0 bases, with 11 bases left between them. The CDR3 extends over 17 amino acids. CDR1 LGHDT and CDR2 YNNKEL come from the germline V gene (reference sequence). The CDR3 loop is CASSQDTPSANTGELFF. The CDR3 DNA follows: TGTGCCAGCAGCCAAGATACGCCTAGCGCGAACACCGGGGAGCTGTTTTTT.

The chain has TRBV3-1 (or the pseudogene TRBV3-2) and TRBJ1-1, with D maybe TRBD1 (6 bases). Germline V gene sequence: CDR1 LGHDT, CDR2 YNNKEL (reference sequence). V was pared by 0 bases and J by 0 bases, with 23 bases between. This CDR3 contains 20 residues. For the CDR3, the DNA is TGTGCCAGCAGCCAAGATTCCCCCCCGGGGGGCGTCCCGCTGAACACTGAAGCTTTCTTT. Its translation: CASSQDSPPGGVPLNTEAFF.

The CDR3 sequence is CASRLAGSTDTQYF. The DNA for the CDR3 is TGTGCCAGCAGGCTAGCGGGGAGCACAGATACGCAGTATTTT. The rearrangement links TRBV27 to TRBJ2-3; 9 bases are shared with TRBD2. This CDR3 region has 14 residues. Per the germline V gene, CDR1 is MNHEY and CDR2 is SMNVEV (reference sequence). V shed 6 bases, J shed 0 bases, and the junction held 1 base outside the gene matches.

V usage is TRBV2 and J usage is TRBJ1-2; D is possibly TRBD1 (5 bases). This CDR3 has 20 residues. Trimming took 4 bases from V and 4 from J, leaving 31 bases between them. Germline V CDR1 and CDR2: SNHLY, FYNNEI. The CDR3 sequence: CASSGTGTLNPHSAIYGYTF. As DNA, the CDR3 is TGTGCCAGCAGTGGGACCGGGACGCTGAATCCCCACTCCGCGATCTATGGCTACACCTTC.

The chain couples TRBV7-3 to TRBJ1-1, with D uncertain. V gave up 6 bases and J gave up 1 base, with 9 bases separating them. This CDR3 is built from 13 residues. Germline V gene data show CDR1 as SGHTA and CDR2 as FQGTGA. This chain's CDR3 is CASSFGENTEAFF. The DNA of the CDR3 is TGTGCCAGCAGTTTCGGCGAGAACACTGAAGCTTTCTTT.

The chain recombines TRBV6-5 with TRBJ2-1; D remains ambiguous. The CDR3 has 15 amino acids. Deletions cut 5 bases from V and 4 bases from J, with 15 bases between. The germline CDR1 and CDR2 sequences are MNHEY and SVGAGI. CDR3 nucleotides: TGTGCCAGCAGTCCCGGGTCTGTGCAATACAATGAGCAGTTCTTC. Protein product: CASSPGSVQYNEQFF.

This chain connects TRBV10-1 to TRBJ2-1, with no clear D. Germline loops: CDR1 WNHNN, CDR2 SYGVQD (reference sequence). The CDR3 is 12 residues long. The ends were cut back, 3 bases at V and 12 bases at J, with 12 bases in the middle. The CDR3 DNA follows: TGCGCCAGCAGTGAAAGAGGCGAATCGCAGTTCTTC. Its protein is CASSERGESQFF.

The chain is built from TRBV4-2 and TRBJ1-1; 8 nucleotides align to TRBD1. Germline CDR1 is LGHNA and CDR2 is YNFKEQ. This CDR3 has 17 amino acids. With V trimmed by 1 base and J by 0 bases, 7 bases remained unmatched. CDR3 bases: TGTGCCAGCAGCCAAGCCAATACCAGGGGGCTGAACACTGAAGCTTTCTTT. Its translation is CASSQANTRGLNTEAFF.

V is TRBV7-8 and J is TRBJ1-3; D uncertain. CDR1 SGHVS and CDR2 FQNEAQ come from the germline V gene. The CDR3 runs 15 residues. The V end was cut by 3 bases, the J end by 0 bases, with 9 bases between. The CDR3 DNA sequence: TGTGCCAGCAGCTTTTCCCAGGCCTCTGGAAACACCATATATTTT. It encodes CASSFSQASGNTIYF.

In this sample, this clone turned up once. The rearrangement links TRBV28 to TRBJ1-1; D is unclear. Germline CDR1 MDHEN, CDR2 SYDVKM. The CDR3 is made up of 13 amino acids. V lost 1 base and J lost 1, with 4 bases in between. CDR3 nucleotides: TGTGCCAGCAGTTTATTAGAGAACACTGAAGCTTTCTTT. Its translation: CASSLLENTEAFF.

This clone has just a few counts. The CDR3 region is CSASPRDRVWEQYV. In nucleotides, the CDR3 is TGCAGTGCTAGTCCCCGGGACAGGGTATGGGAGCAGTACGTC. V is TRBV20-1 and J is TRBJ2-7; 9 bases match TRBD1. V was clipped by 3 bases and J by 7 bases; unmatched bases: 10. Germline-derived CDR1 and CDR2 are DFQATT and SNEGSKA (reference sequence). The CDR3 is made up of 14 amino acids.

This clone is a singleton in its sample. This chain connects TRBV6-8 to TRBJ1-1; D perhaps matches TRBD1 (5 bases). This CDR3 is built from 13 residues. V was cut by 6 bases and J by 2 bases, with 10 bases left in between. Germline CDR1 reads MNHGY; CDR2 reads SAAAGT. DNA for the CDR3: TGTGCCAGCAGACCTACAGGAAACACTGAAGCTTTCTTT. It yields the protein CASRPTGNTEAFF.

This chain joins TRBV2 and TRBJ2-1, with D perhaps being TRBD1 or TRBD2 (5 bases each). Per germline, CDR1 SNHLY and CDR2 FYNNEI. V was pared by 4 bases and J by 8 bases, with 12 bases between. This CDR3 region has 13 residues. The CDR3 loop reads CASSVEGIHEQFF. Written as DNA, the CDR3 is TGTGCCAGCAGTGTAGAGGGGATTCATGAGCAGTTCTTC.

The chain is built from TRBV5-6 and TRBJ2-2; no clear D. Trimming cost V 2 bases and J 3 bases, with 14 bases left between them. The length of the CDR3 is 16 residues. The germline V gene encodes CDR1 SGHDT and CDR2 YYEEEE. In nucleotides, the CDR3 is TGTGCCAGCAGCTTTATGGGGTTTCGGGACACCGGGGAGCTGTTTTTT. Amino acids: CASSFMGFRDTGELFF.

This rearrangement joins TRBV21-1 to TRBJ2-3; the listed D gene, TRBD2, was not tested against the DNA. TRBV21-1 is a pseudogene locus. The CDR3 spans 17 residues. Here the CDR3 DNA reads TGTGCCAGCAGCAAAGGTCCTAGCGGGAGGGACACAGATACGCAGTATTTT. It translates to CASSKGPSGRDTDTQYF.

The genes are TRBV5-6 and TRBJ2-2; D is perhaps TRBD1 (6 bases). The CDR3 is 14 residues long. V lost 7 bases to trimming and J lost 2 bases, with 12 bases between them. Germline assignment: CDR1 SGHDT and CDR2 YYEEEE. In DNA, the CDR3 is TGTGCCAGCTCCTACAGGGTAAACACCGGGGAGCTGTTTTTT. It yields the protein CASSYRVNTGELFF. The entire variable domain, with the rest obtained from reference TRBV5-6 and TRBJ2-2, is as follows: DAGVTQSPTHLIKTRGQQVTLRCSPKSGHDTVSWYQQALGQGPQFIFQYYEEEERQRGNFPDRFSGHQFPNYSSELNVNALLLGDSALYLCASSYRVNTGELFFGEGSRLTVL.

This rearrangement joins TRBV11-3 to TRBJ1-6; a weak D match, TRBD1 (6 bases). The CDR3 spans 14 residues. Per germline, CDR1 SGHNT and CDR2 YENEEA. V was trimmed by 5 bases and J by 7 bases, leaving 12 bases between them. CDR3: CASSTRDINSPLHF. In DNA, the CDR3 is TGTGCCAGCAGCACCCGGGACATCAATTCACCCCTCCACTTT.

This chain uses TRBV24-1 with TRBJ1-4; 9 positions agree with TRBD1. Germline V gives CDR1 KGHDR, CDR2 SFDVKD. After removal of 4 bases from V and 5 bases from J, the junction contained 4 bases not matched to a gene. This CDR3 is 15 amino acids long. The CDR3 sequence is CATSDRGQGNEKLFF. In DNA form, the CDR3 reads TGTGCCACCAGTGACCGGGGACAGGGAAATGAAAAACTGTTTTTT.

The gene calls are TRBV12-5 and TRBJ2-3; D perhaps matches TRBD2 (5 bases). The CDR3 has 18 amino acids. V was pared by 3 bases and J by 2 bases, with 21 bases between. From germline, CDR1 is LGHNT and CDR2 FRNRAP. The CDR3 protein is CASGFPPTAGRDTDTQYF. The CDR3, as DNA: TGTGCTAGTGGTTTCCCCCCCACCGCAGGTCGGGACACAGATACGCAGTATTTT. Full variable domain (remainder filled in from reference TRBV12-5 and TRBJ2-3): DARVTQTPRHKVTEMGQEVTMRCQPILGHNTVFWYRQTMMQGLELLAYFRNRAPLDDSGMPKDRFSAEMPDATLATLKIQPSEPRDSAVYFCASGFPPTAGRDTDTQYFGPGTRLTVL.

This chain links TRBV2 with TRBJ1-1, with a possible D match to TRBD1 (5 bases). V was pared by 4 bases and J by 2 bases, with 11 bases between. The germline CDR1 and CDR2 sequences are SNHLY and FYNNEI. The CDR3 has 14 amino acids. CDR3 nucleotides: TGTGCCAGCAGTGTTTACGGGGGAAACACTGAAGCTTTCTTT. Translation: CASSVYGGNTEAFF.

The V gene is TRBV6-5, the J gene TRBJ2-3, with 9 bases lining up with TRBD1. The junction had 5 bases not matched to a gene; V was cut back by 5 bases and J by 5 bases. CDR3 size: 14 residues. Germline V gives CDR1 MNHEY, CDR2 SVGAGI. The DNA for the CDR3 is TGTGCCAGCAGTCAACAGGGGGCTGAAGATACGCAGTATTTT. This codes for CASSQQGAEDTQYF.

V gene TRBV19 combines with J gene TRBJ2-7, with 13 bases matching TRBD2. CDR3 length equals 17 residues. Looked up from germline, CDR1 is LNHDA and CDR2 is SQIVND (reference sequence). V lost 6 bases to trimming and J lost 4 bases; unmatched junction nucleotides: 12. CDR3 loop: CASSNLGLAGDTYEQYF. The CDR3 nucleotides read TGTGCCAGTAGCAACCTTGGACTAGCGGGGGACACATACGAGCAGTACTTC. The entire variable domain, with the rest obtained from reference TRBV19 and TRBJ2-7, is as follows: DGGITQSPKYLFRKEGQNVTLSCEQNLNHDAMYWYRQDPGQGLRLIYYSQIVNDFQKGDIAEGYSVSREKKESFPLTVTSAQKNPTAFYLCASSNLGLAGDTYEQYFGPGTRLTVT.

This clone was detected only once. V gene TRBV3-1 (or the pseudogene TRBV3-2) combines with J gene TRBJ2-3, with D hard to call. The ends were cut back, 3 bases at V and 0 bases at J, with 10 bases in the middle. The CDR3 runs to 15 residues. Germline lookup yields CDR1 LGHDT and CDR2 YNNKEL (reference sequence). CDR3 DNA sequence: TGTGCCAGCAGCCAGGCAGGAAGTAGCACAGATACGCAGTATTTT. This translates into CASSQAGSSTDTQYF.